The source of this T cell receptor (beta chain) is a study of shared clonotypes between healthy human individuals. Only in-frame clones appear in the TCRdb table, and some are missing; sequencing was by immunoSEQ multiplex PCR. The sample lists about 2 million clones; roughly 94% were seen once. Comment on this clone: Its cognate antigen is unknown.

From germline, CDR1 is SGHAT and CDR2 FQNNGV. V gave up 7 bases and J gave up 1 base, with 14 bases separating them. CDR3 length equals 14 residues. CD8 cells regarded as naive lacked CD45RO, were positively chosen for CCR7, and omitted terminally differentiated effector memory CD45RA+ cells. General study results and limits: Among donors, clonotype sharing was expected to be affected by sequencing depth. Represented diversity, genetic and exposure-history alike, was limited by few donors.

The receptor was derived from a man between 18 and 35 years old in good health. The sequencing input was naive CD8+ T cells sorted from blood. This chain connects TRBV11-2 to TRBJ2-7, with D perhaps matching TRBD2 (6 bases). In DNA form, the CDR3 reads TGTGCCAGCATGGGAGGACATCCTTCCTACGAGCAGTACTTC. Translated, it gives CASMGGHPSYEQYF.